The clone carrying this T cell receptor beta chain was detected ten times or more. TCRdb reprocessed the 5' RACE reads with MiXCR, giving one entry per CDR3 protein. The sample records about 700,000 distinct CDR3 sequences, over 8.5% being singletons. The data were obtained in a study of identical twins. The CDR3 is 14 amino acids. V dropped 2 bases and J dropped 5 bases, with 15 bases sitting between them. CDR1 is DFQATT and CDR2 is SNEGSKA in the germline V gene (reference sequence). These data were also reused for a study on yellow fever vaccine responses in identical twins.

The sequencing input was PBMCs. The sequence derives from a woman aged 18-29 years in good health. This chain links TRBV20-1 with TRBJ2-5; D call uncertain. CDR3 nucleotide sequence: TGCAGTGCTAGATGGGCGGAGAACCGGGAGACCCAGTACTTC. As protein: CSARWAENRETQYF.